This is a list of T cell receptor beta chains from one sample in a study of T cell responses to AZD1222 COVID-19 vaccine. The assay was immunoSEQ multiplex PCR, and TCRdb's table has in-frame clones only and misses some. The top ten hold 1.3% of the sample, which has around 150,000 clones, roughly 94% seen once. Sequences were derived from peripheral blood, sampled on day 0 of AZD1222 vaccination. The receptors come from an adult in good health. Each CDR3 is given with its conserved first and last residue. The D gene is left open where the match is weak. Size is stated for part of the rows, as once, few or many counts, or as a class when the clone is expanded.

clone_size	v_call	j_call	d_call	cdr3_aa	cdr3_nt
.	TRBV27	TRBJ1-5	.	CASSLSGHGQPQHF	TGTGCCAGCAGTTTATCAGGGCATGGTCAGCCCCAGCATTTT
.	TRBV7-2	TRBJ1-2	.	CASSLGVDGYTF	TGTGCCAGCAGCTTAGGGGTCGATGGCTACACCTTC
.	TRBV11-2	TRBJ2-6	.	CASSLYEIGANVLTF	TGTGCCAGCAGCTTATACGAAATCGGGGCCAACGTCCTGACTTTC
.	TRBV19	TRBJ2-2	TRBD1	CASGDRDGYTGELFF	TGTGCCAGTGGCGACAGGGATGGTTACACCGGGGAGCTGTTTTTT
once	TRBV5-1	TRBJ1-1	.	CASSLVAQGGSGEAFF	TGCGCCAGCAGCTTGGTTGCGCAGGGCGGGTCGGGTGAAGCTTTCTTT
once	TRBV3-1/TRBV3-2	TRBJ2-5	.	CASSHLRLAETQYF	TGTGCCAGCAGCCACCTACGGTTAGCGGAGACCCAGTACTTC
.	TRBV28	TRBJ1-5	.	CAEKGSNQPQHF	TGTGCCGAAAAGGGCAGCAATCAGCCCCAGCATTTT
.	TRBV15	TRBJ2-2	.	CATSRGVVRNTGELFF	TGTGCCACCAGCAGAGGGGTTGTCCGGAACACCGGGGAGCTGTTTTTT
.	TRBV5-4	TRBJ2-2	.	CASSLDWRTGELFF	TGTGCCAGCAGCTTGGATTGGCGGACCGGGGAGCTGTTTTTT
.	TRBV5-1	TRBJ1-5	TRBD1	CASSLETGEQPQHF	TGCGCCAGCAGCTTGGAAACAGGGGAACAGCCCCAGCATTTT
.	TRBV18	TRBJ1-3	.	CASSPPVYSGNTIYF	TGTGCCAGCTCACCACCAGTCTACTCTGGAAACACCATATATTTT
.	TRBV4-1	TRBJ2-5	.	CASSQDPGYQETQYF	TGCGCCAGCAGCCAAGATCCTGGGTATCAAGAGACCCAGTACTTC
.	TRBV6-4	TRBJ1-2	.	CASPSSRGYTF	TGTGCCAGTCCGTCCTCCAGGGGCTACACCTTC
.	TRBV7-2	TRBJ1-3	TRBD1	CASSPPPGGMGNTIYF	TGTGCCAGCAGCCCGCCCCCAGGGGGAATGGGAAACACCATATATTTT
.	TRBV7-8	TRBJ1-5	.	CASSSSLPSQPQHF	TGTGCCAGCAGCTCCTCTCTCCCTAGTCAGCCCCAGCATTTT
.	TRBV2	TRBJ1-1	.	CASSDSGGEAFF	TGTGCCAGCAGTGATAGCGGGGGTGAAGCTTTCTTT
.	TRBV7-9	TRBJ1-2	TRBD1	CASSYLPGQGAFWYGYTF	TGTGCCAGCAGCTACTTACCGGGACAGGGGGCTTTTTGGTATGGCTACACCTTC
.	TRBV6-6	TRBJ1-2	.	CASWYVNYGYTF	TGTGCCAGCTGGTACGTTAACTATGGCTACACCTTC
.	TRBV18	TRBJ1-6	TRBD1	CASSPGQGSVSVTLHF	TGTGCCAGCTCACCGGGACAGGGTTCGGTATCTGTCACCCTCCACTTT
.	TRBV19	TRBJ2-2	TRBD2	CASSPSGVAGELFF	TGTGCCAGTAGTCCTAGCGGAGTCGCCGGGGAGCTGTTTTTT
.	TRBV27	TRBJ1-5	.	CASSPTDSLPQHF	TGTGCCAGCAGCCCCACGGACAGTCTGCCCCAGCATTTT
.	TRBV7-9	TRBJ1-4	.	CASSLLGHEKLFF	TGTGCCAGCAGCTTATTGGGTCACGAAAAACTGTTTTTT